This T cell receptor beta chain was found in a study of T cell responses to AZD1222 COVID-19 vaccine. Study-wide points: There were mostly white British donors and more females than males, and clonal diversity was possibly underestimated.

Profiled with immunoSEQ multiplex PCR; TCRdb holds only in-frame clones, not every one. The table records roughly 100,000 clones, 92% of them present only once. Comment on this clone: Antigen specificity is unknown.

Deletions cut 3 bases from V and 4 bases from J, with 17 bases between. The germline CDR1 and CDR2 sequences are SEHNR and FQNEAQ (reference sequence). The CDR3 is 16 residues long. The starting material was peripheral blood, obtained on day 0 of AZD1222 vaccination. The chain joins TRBV7-9 to TRBJ2-3; D might be TRBD2 (7 bases). The TCR originated in an adult in good health. CDR3 residues: CASSFEGQGRADTQYF. The CDR3 bases are TGTGCCAGCAGCTTCGAGGGGCAGGGGAGGGCAGATACGCAGTATTTT.